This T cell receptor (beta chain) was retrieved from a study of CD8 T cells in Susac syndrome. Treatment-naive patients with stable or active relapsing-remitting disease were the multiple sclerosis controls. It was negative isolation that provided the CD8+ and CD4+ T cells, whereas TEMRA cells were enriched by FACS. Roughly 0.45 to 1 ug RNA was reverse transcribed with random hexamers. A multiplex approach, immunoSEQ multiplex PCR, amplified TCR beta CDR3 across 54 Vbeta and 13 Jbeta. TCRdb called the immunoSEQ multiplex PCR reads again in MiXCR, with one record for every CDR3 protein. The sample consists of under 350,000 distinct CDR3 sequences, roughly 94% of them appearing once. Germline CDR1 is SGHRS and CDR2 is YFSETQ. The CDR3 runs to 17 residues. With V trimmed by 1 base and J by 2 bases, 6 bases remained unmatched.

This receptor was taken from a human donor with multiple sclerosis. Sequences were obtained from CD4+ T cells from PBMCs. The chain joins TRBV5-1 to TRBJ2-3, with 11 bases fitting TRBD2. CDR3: CASSLPPGLAVTDTQYF. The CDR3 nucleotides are TGCGCCAGCAGCTTGCCGCCGGGACTAGCGGTCACAGATACGCAGTATTTT.